This T cell receptor (beta chain) was obtained from a study of a mutant IDH1 vaccine in newly diagnosed glioma. About the study: Averaging approximately 40 years of age, treated patients were roughly 60% male and roughly 40% female. Patients were pretreated with radiotherapy, temozolomide, or both, mostly both.

Study results and limitations: Across multiple MHC alleles, 93.3% of patients had vaccine-induced responses. Variations in leading peripheral T cell clonotypes appeared to have no connection with pseudoprogression.

A single count supports this clone. Its antigen is as yet unknown. The data were produced by immunoSEQ multiplex PCR, yet TCRdb's version contains in-frame clones alone and is incomplete. The sample lists 55,000 to 70,000 clones; 80% to 90% were seen once. Time point denoted: baseline, week 1 (first vaccination visit). Treatment specified: pre-vaccination baseline after standard-of-care therapy. CDR1 is SGHVS, CDR2 FNYEAQ, per germline. CDR3 length: 15 residues. V gave up 5 bases and J gave up 2 bases, with 15 bases separating them. Sequencing was performed on PBMCs, taken from a glioma patient treated with radiotherapy, temozolomide or both. The V call is TRBV7-6, the J call TRBJ1-2; unclear D gene. The origin of this receptor is a man between 25 and 39 years old with glioma. CDR3 loop: CASSPLAQGNYGYTF. The CDR3 nucleotides read TGTGCCAGCAGCCCACTTGCCCAAGGGAACTATGGCTACACCTTC. Supplemented by reference TRBV7-6 and TRBJ1-2, the full variable domain reads GAGVSQSPRYKVTKRGQDVALRCDPISGHVSLYWYRQALGQGPEFLTYFNYEAQQDKSGLPNDRFSAERPEGSISTLTIQRTEQRDSAMYRCASSPLAQGNYGYTFGSGTRLTVV.